Below, 6 T cell receptor beta chains from the same sample are listed, as sequenced in a study of cytomegalovirus exposure and HLA in healthy donors. PCR involved 60 Vbeta and 13 Jbeta primers. Measured with immunoSEQ multiplex PCR; TCRdb has only the in-frame clones, and not every one. Of roughly 70,000 clones listed, around 70% are singletons. The specimen was PBMCs. The receptors were gathered from a human donor in good health.

The V and J genes are TRBV28 and TRBJ2-7; 7 bases align to TRBD1. CDR1 and CDR2 from the germline V gene are MDHEN and SYDVKM. CDR3 length equals 15 residues. Trimming removed 4 bases from V and 0 bases from J; junction bases left unmatched: 6. The CDR3 here is CASSSTGEASYEQYF. CDR3 nucleotides: TGTGCCAGCAGTTCTACAGGGGAAGCCTCCTACGAGCAGTACTTC. Full variable domain (outside the CDR3, taken from reference TRBV28 and TRBJ2-7): DVKVTQSSRYLVKRTGEKVFLECVQDMDHENMFWYRQDPGLGLRLIYFSYDVKMKEKGDIPEGYSVSREKKERFSLILESASTNQTSMYLCASSSTGEASYEQYFGPGTRLTVT.

The sample holds one count of this clone. The chain's CDR3 is CASSLAISGDTQYF. The CDR3, as DNA: TGCGCCAGCAGCTTGGCCATCAGCGGGGATACGCAGTATTTT. The chain couples TRBV5-1 to TRBJ2-3, with a tentative D call TRBD2 (6 bases). Germline V gene sequence: CDR1 SGHRS, CDR2 YFSETQ. V gave up 0 bases and J gave up 6 bases, with 11 bases separating them. The CDR3 consists of 14 residues.

CDR3 nucleotide sequence: TGTGCCAGCAGTTTTAGGACAGGGGGCAATCAGCCCCAGCATTTT. Translated: CASSFRTGGNQPQHF. The chain links TRBV2 to TRBJ1-5; TRBD1 matches at 9 bases. CDR1 SNHLY and CDR2 FYNNEI come from the germline V gene. This CDR3 contains 15 residues. V shed 5 bases, J shed 2 bases, and the junction held 4 bases outside the gene matches.

V usage is TRBV2 and J usage is TRBJ2-3; no clear D gene. V was trimmed by 4 bases and J by 2 bases, leaving 10 bases between them. This CDR3 has 14 residues. Germline values: CDR1 SNHLY, CDR2 FYNNEI. This chain's CDR3 is CASSASLNTDTQYF. Written as DNA, the CDR3 is TGTGCCAGCAGTGCAAGTCTAAACACAGATACGCAGTATTTT.

This chain connects TRBV5-4 to TRBJ2-1, with a tentative D call TRBD1 (5 bases). This CDR3 is built from 12 residues. CDR1 is SGHNT, CDR2 YYREEE, per germline (reference sequence). The V gene lost 2 bases and the J gene lost 11 bases, with 11 bases spanning the gap. The CDR3 sequence: CASSFDRIQQFF. CDR3 nucleotides: TGTGCCAGCAGCTTCGACAGAATTCAGCAGTTCTTC. The variable domain in full, completed from reference TRBV5-4 and TRBJ2-1, reads ETGVTQSPTHLIKTRGQQVTLRCSSQSGHNTVSWYQQALGQGPQFIFQYYREEENGRGNFPPRFSGLQFPNYSSELNVNALELDDSALYLCASSFDRIQQFFGPGTRLTVL.

This clone was seen a single time. The genes are TRBV7-2 and TRBJ2-6, with TRBD1 identical over 7 bases. The germline V gene has CDR1 SGHTA and CDR2 FQGNSA. J gave up 0 bases and V 3 bases, and 11 bases lay outside the gene matches. This CDR3 comprises 19 residues. The CDR3 loop reads CASSLFPAGGYSGANVLTF. CDR3 nucleotides: TGTGCCAGCAGCTTGTTCCCCGCAGGGGGATACTCTGGGGCCAACGTCCTGACTTTC.